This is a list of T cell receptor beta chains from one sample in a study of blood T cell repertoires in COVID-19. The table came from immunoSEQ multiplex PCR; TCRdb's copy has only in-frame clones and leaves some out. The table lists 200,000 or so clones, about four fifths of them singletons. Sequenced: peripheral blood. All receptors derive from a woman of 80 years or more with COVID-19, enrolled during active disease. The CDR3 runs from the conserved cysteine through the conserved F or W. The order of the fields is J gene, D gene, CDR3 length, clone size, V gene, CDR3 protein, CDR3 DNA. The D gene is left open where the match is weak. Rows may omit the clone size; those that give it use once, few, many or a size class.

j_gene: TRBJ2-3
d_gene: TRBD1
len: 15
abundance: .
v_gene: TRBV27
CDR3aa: CASSLSPGGTDTQYF
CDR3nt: TGTGCCAGCAGTTTATCCCCAGGGGGAACAGATACGCAGTATTTT

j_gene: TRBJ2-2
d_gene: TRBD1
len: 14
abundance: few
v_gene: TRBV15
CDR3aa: CATRMDRGAGELFF
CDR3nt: TGTGCCACCAGAATGGACAGGGGCGCCGGGGAGCTGTTTTTT

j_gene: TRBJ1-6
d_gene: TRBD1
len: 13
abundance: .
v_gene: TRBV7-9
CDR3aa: CASSRGQASPLHF
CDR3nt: TGTGCCAGCAGCAGGGGACAGGCTTCACCCCTCCACTTT

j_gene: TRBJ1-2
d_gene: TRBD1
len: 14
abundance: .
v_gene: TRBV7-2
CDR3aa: CASSLVGQTYGYTF
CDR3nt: TGTGCCAGCAGCTTGGTGGGACAGACGTATGGCTACACCTTC

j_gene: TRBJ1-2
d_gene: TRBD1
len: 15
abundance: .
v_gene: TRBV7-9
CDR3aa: CASSQLGQLGYGYTF
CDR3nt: TGTGCCAGCAGCCAATTGGGACAGCTGGGCTATGGCTACACCTTC

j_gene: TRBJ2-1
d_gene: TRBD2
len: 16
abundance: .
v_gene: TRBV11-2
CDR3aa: CASSLAGLAGVNEQFF
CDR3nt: TGTGCCAGCAGCTTAGCCGGACTAGCGGGAGTGAATGAGCAGTTCTTC

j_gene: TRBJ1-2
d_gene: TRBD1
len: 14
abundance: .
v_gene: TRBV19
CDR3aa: CASSASTGVHGYTF
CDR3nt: TGTGCCAGTAGTGCCTCGACAGGGGTTCATGGCTACACCTTC

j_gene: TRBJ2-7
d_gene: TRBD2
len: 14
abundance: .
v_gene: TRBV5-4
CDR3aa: CASSAASGSYEQYF
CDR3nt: TGTGCCAGCAGTGCGGCTAGCGGGAGTTACGAGCAGTACTTC

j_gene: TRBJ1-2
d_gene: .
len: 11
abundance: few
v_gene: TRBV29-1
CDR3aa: CSVYRDYGYTF
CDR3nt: TGCAGCGTTTACAGGGACTATGGCTACACCTTC

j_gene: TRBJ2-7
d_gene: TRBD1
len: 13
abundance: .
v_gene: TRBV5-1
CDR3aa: CASSSQGSYEQYF
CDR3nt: TGCGCCAGCAGCTCACAGGGGTCCTACGAGCAGTACTTC

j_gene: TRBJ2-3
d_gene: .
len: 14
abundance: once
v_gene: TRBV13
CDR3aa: CASSLRGPTDTQYF
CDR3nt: TGTGCCAGCAGCTTGCGGGGGCCCACAGATACGCAGTATTTT

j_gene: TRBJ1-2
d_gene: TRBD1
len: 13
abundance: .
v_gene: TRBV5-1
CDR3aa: CASSSTGFQGYTF
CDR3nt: TGCGCCAGCAGCTCGACAGGGTTTCAAGGCTACACCTTC

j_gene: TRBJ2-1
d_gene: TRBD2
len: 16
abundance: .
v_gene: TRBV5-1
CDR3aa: CASSLGVLAGGGEQFF
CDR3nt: TGCGCCAGCAGCTTGGGAGTCCTAGCGGGAGGGGGCGAGCAGTTCTTC

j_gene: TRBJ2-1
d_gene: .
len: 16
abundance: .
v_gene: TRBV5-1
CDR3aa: CASSLNPMSSYNEQFF
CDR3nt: TGCGCCAGCAGCTTGAATCCTATGAGCTCCTACAATGAGCAGTTCTTC

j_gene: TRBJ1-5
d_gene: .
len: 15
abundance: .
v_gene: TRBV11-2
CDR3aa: CASSHKRPDNQPQHF
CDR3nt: TGTGCCAGCAGCCACAAGCGGCCAGACAATCAGCCCCAGCATTTT

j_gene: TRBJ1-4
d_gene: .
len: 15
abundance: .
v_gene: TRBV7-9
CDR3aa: CASSFSGTTNEKLFF
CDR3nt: TGTGCCAGCAGCTTTTCAGGGACAACTAATGAAAAACTGTTTTTT

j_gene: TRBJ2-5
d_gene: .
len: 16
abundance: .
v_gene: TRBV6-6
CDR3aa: CASRQSQDGGSETQYF
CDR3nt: TGTGCCAGCAGGCAATCACAGGATGGCGGCTCGGAGACCCAGTACTTC

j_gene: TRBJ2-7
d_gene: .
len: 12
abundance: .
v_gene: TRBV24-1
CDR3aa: CATSDEGYEQYF
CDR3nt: TGTGCCACCAGTGATGAGGGCTACGAGCAGTACTTC

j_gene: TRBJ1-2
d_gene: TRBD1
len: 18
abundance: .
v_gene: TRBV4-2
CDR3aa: CASSQGDRGVSANYGYTF
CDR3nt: TGTGCCAGCAGCCAAGGGGACAGGGGAGTCTCGGCGAACTATGGCTACACCTTC

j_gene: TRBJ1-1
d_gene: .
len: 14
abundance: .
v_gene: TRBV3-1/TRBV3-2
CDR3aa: CASSQAPGNTEAFF
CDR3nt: TGTGCCAGCAGCCAAGCGCCAGGGAACACTGAAGCTTTCTTT

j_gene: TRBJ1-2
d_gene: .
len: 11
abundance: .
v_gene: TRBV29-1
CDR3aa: CSVRTAYGYTF
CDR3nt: TGCAGCGTTAGGACAGCCTATGGCTACACCTTC

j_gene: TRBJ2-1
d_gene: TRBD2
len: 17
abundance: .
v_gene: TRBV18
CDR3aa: CASSRYTGTSGRDEQFF
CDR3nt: TGTGCCAGCTCACGCTACACCGGGACTAGCGGGAGAGACGAGCAGTTCTTC

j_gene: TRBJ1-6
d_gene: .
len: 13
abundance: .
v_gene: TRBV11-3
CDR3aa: CASPSRGVQVLHF
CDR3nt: TGTGCCAGCCCGTCCAGGGGCGTCCAAGTCCTCCACTTT

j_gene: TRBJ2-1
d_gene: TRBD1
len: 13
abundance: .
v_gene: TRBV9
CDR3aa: CASSAQGAGEQFF
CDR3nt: TGTGCCAGCAGCGCTCAGGGGGCTGGGGAGCAGTTCTTC

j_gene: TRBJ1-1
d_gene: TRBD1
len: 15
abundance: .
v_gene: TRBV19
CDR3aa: CASSIVQGADTEAFF
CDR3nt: TGTGCCAGTAGTATAGTGCAGGGGGCTGACACTGAAGCTTTCTTT

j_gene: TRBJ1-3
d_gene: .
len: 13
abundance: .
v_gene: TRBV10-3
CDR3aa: CAIREQAGNTIYF
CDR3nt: TGTGCCATCAGAGAACAGGCTGGAAACACCATATATTTT